This entry lists 5 T cell receptor beta chains sequenced from one sample in a study of blood T cell repertoires in COVID-19. Data came from immunoSEQ multiplex PCR; TCRdb stores just in-frame clones and leaves some out. The repertoire has tens of thousands of clones, about 92% of them found once; the top ten carry approximately 15%. The sequencing sample was made of peripheral blood. The receptors derive from a woman aged 80 or older with active or convalescent COVID-19.

The chain has TRBV14 and TRBJ1-1, with D possibly TRBD1 on 6 matching bases. Looked up from germline, CDR1 is SGHDN and CDR2 is FVKESK. The ends were cut back, 1 base at V and 4 bases at J, with 13 bases in the middle. This CDR3 has 15 amino acids. This CDR3 is CASSQVGGRVTEAFF. The CDR3 DNA is TGTGCCAGCAGCCAAGTCGGGGGGCGGGTCACTGAAGCTTTCTTT.

The chain combines TRBV28 with TRBJ1-6, with TRBD1 matching over 7 bases. The CDR3 loop spans 15 amino acids. After removal of 6 bases from V and 3 bases from J, the junction contained 5 bases not matched to a gene. Germline V gene sequence: CDR1 MDHEN, CDR2 SYDVKM. The CDR3 sequence: CASSLGQLYNSPLHF. In DNA form, the CDR3 reads TGTGCCAGCAGCCTGGGACAGCTCTATAATTCACCCCTCCACTTT.

The V gene is TRBV2, the J gene TRBJ2-1, with 7 bases identical to TRBD1. This CDR3 comprises 15 residues. With 5 bases clipped from V and 2 bases from J, the junction kept 6 bases outside the gene matches. Germline values: CDR1 SNHLY, CDR2 FYNNEI. The CDR3 sequence: CASSYRDSPYNEQFF. DNA for the CDR3: TGTGCCAGCAGTTACCGGGACAGTCCCTACAATGAGCAGTTCTTC.

CDR3 DNA sequence: TGTGCCAGCATTGAGGGGACAGGGAATCAGCCCCAGCATTTT. It specifies CASIEGTGNQPQHF. The chain combines TRBV28 with TRBJ1-5; 9 bases fit TRBD1. Germline CDR1 is MDHEN and CDR2 is SYDVKM. V shed 7 bases and J 4 bases; nucleotides not matched to a gene: 5. The CDR3 spans 14 residues.

The chain recombines TRBV28 with TRBJ1-5; no clear D. V lost 7 bases and J lost 4, with 14 bases in between. The CDR3 spans 14 residues. Germline CDR1 reads MDHEN; CDR2 reads SYDVKM. The CDR3 here is CASTTSGWNQPQHF. For the CDR3, the DNA is TGTGCCAGCACCACCAGCGGGTGGAATCAGCCCCAGCATTTT.